Detailed here is one T cell receptor (beta chain). Its antigen remains unknown. This specimen comes from a study of CD8 T cells in ankylosing spondylitis. Study outcomes and limitations: In peripheral blood, disease-linked CD8+ clones occurred at relatively low frequencies. A TCR beta motif of several highly homologous variants seemed to mark ankylosing spondylitis blood.

V was trimmed by 10 bases and J by 4 bases, leaving 16 bases between them. This CDR3 region has 13 residues. Quantitative 5'-RACE with molecular barcodes generated TCR beta libraries. In TCRdb, the 5' RACE reads were re-called with MiXCR into one record per CDR3 protein. The sample yields a few hundred thousand distinct CDR3 sequences, roughly a quarter seen once. The chain employs TRBV12-3 or TRBV12-4 and TRBJ2-5; D gene ambiguous. Sample: blood, either unsorted or a sorted T cell fraction (not recorded which). The receptor comes from a male donor with ankylosing spondylitis or in good health (not recorded which). The CDR3 nucleotides are TGTGCCACCTCACAGATCGATGGAGAGACCCAGTACTTC. Protein: CATSQIDGETQYF.